The 21 T cell receptor beta chains given below trace back to one sample, sequenced in a study of blood T cell repertoires in COVID-19. Clones were sequenced by immunoSEQ multiplex PCR, and TCRdb holds only the in-frame ones, with some missing. This sample has 300,000 to 350,000 clones; more than 85% occur once, and the top ten carry roughly 3.9%. Source material: PBMCs or T cells enriched from blood (not recorded which). These receptors were taken from a woman aged 25 to 39 who had been exposed to COVID-19.

The J gene is TRBJ1-2, the V gene TRBV6-5; D may be TRBD1 (5 bases). Trimming removed 6 bases from V and 8 bases from J, with 19 bases in between. CDR3 length: 14 amino acids. The germline V gene has CDR1 MNHEY and CDR2 SVGAGI. The CDR3 region is CASRSTAGLGGYTF. In DNA, the CDR3 is TGTGCCAGCAGGTCGACAGCAGGCCTTGGGGGCTACACCTTC.

This clone was counted only a few times. The V gene is TRBV19, the J gene TRBJ1-2, with TRBD1 matching over 9 bases. Unmatched junction bases numbered 5, after V lost 7 bases and J lost 8 bases. Germline V gene lookup returns CDR1 LNHDA and CDR2 SQIVND (reference sequence). This CDR3 has 12 residues. CDR3 region: CASNTGGGGYTF. The CDR3 bases are TGTGCCAGTAACACAGGGGGCGGAGGCTACACCTTC.

As concerns this clone: The sample carries other DNA sequences with the same CDR3. This sequence joins TRBV3-1 (or the pseudogene TRBV3-2) and TRBJ2-7, with TRBD1 matching 12 bases. CDR1 and CDR2 from the germline V gene are LGHDT and YNNKEL (reference sequence). The V segment lost 5 bases and the J segment 4 bases; nucleotides outside the gene matches: 3. The CDR3 runs to 14 residues. The CDR3: CASSEGQGAYEQYF. In DNA form, the CDR3 reads TGTGCCAGCAGCGAGGGACAGGGGGCGTACGAGCAGTACTTC.

V and J are TRBV5-6 and TRBJ2-5; no clear D gene. The CDR3 runs 16 residues. V was trimmed by 4 bases and J by 4 bases, leaving 20 bases between them. Germline V gene data show CDR1 as SGHDT and CDR2 as YYEEEE. CDR3 in amino acids: CASSPLPSFARETQYF. CDR3 DNA: TGTGCCAGCAGCCCACTCCCTTCCTTTGCGCGAGAGACCCAGTACTTC.

The rearrangement uses TRBV10-3 and TRBJ2-3; 9 bases map to TRBD2. V trimming: 7 bases; J trimming: 2 bases; junction bases outside the gene matches: 16. From germline, CDR1 is ENHRY and CDR2 SYGVKD. This CDR3 has 18 residues. In nucleotides, the CDR3 is TGTGCCATCATGGATCGAGGGGGGAGCGGGGGGAACACAGATACGCAGTATTTT. The encoded protein is CAIMDRGGSGGNTDTQYF.

This chain connects TRBV6-5 to TRBJ2-2; 15 bases align to TRBD2. The CDR3 length is 16 residues. CDR1 and CDR2 from the germline V gene are MNHEY and SVGAGI. After removal of 2 bases from V and 7 bases from J, the junction contained 2 bases not matched to a gene. In DNA, the CDR3 is TGTGCCAGCAGTTACGGACTAGCGGGGGGGCTCGGGGAGCTGTTTTTT. Protein sequence: CASSYGLAGGLGELFF.

The chain carries TRBV24-1 and TRBJ2-3; 8 bases are a match to TRBD2. The V gene's germline CDR1 is KGHDR and CDR2 SFDVKD. The CDR3 is 15 residues long. After removal of 4 bases from V and 3 bases from J, the junction contained 5 bases not matched to a gene. The DNA of the CDR3 is TGTGCCACCAGTGACGGCGGGGGGTTAACAGATACGCAGTATTTT. This translates into CATSDGGGLTDTQYF.

The rearrangement uses TRBV10-3 and TRBJ2-3, with 16 bases that match TRBD2. The germline V gene encodes CDR1 ENHRY and CDR2 SYGVKD. The ends lost 4 bases at V and 4 bases at J; junction bases unmatched: 2. The CDR3 totals 16 residues. CDR3 sequence reads: CAISAGTSGGADTQYF. The CDR3 bases are TGTGCCATCAGTGCCGGGACTAGCGGGGGGGCAGATACGCAGTATTTT.

This clone was recorded once. The chain carries TRBV13 and TRBJ2-7, with 8 nucleotides matching TRBD2. The V gene end was trimmed by 3 bases and the J gene end by 4 bases; junction bases not matched to a gene: 5. Per the germline V gene, CDR1 is PRHDT and CDR2 is FYEKMQ (reference sequence). This CDR3 comprises 14 residues. In DNA form, the CDR3 reads TGTGCCAGCAGCTTGCGGGAGGCTCTATACGAGCAGTACTTC. This gives the protein CASSLREALYEQYF. Filled out from reference TRBV13 and TRBJ2-7, the complete variable domain reads AAGVIQSPRHLIKEKRETATLKCYPIPRHDTVYWYQQGPGQDPQFLISFYEKMQSDKGSIPDRFSAQQFSDYHSELNMSSLELGDSALYFCASSLREALYEQYFGPGTRLTVT.

The rearrangement links TRBV2 to TRBJ1-2, with TRBD1 matching over 10 bases. Losses at the gene ends were 7 bases for V and 7 bases for J; bases not matched to a gene: 15. CDR1 and CDR2 (germline): SNHLY, FYNNEI. CDR3 length: 16 amino acids. In DNA, the CDR3 is TGTGCCAGCACCCCGGCTTGGGACAGGGGATTAGGTGGCTACACCTTC. This translates into CASTPAWDRGLGGYTF.

V usage is TRBV25-1 and J usage is TRBJ2-5; TRBD2 matches at 7 bases. The V gene's germline CDR1 is MGHDK and CDR2 SYGVNS. The CDR3 length is 15 residues. V lost 1 base, J lost 3 bases, and 5 bases stayed unmatched. Here the CDR3 reads CASSELWGREETQYF. CDR3 nucleotide sequence: TGTGCCAGCAGTGAATTATGGGGGAGGGAAGAGACCCAGTACTTC. Drawing the rest from reference TRBV25-1 and TRBJ2-5, the complete variable domain is EADIYQTPRYLVIGTGKKITLECSQTMGHDKMYWYQQDPGMELHLIHYSYGVNSTEKGDLSSESTVSRIRTEHFPLTLESARPSHTSQYLCASSELWGREETQYFGPGTRLLVL.

This clone occurred once. This chain links TRBV4-1 with TRBJ2-3, with 9 bases aligning to TRBD2. The CDR3 runs 18 residues. Looked up from germline, CDR1 is MGHRA and CDR2 is YSYEKL. The V and J ends lost 0 bases and 0 bases, in that order; junction bases with no gene match: 7. The CDR3 loop reads CASSQERGLAGSTDTQYF. In DNA, the CDR3 is TGCGCCAGCAGCCAAGAGAGAGGCCTAGCGGGGAGCACAGATACGCAGTATTTT.

This rearrangement joins TRBV7-9 to TRBJ2-5, with 7 bases that match TRBD2. V dropped 5 bases and J dropped 7; count of bases not matched to a gene: 7. CDR3 length: 13 residues. Germline CDR1 reads SEHNR; CDR2 reads FQNEAQ (reference sequence). The CDR3 here is CASSRTSSVTQYF. The CDR3 DNA follows: TGTGCCAGCAGCCGGACTAGTAGCGTGACCCAGTACTTC.

DNA for the CDR3: TGTGCCAGCAGTTTCAGGGGCGGAATCCCAGAGACCCAGTACTTC. Its protein product is CASSFRGGIPETQYF. The V and J genes are TRBV6-5 and TRBJ2-5, with a tentative D call TRBD1 (6 bases). CDR3 length: 15 amino acids. V was pared by 4 bases and J by 4 bases, with 16 bases between. Germline V gives CDR1 MNHEY, CDR2 SVGAGI.

The CDR3 protein is CASSQDQRGGYEQYF. The DNA for the CDR3 is TGTGCCAGCAGCCAAGATCAGCGGGGGGGCTACGAGCAGTACTTC. This chain connects TRBV4-2 to TRBJ2-7; 10 bases align to TRBD2. This CDR3 is built from 15 residues. Germline-derived CDR1 and CDR2 are LGHNA and YNFKEQ. V gave up 0 bases and J gave up 3 bases; unmatched junction bases: 2.

The genes are TRBV10-3 and TRBJ1-5, with D uncertain. V lost 7 bases to trimming and J lost 5 bases, with 12 bases between them. The CDR3 extends over 13 amino acids. Germline V gene data show CDR1 as ENHRY and CDR2 as SYGVKD. The CDR3 is CAITPGRDQPQHF. Written as DNA, the CDR3 is TGTGCCATCACCCCGGGGAGGGATCAGCCCCAGCATTTT.

The rearrangement links TRBV7-9 to TRBJ2-1, with 7 bases lining up with TRBD1. V dropped 1 base and J dropped 9; count of bases not matched to a gene: 15. Germline CDR1 and CDR2: SEHNR and FQNEAQ (reference sequence). This CDR3 spans 17 amino acids. CDR3 sequence (DNA): TGTGCCAGCAGCTTAGGAACCGGGACAGCCCCTTATGGTGAGCAGTTCTTC. Encoded protein: CASSLGTGTAPYGEQFF.

Only a few counts were recorded for this clone. The chain joins TRBV18 to TRBJ2-2; D remains ambiguous. The CDR3 covers 15 residues. V lost 0 bases and J lost 5, with 10 bases in between. Germline CDR1 KGHSH, CDR2 LQKENI. The CDR3 nucleotides read TGTGCCAGCTCACCACCCGGGTCAAAGACCGGGGAGCTGTTTTTT. Protein product: CASSPPGSKTGELFF. Full variable domain (rest looked up from reference TRBV18 and TRBJ2-2): NAGVMQNPRHLVRRRGQEARLRCSPMKGHSHVYWYRQLPEEGLKFMVYLQKENIIDESGMPKERFSAEFPKEGPSILRIQQVVRGDSAAYFCASSPPGSKTGELFFGEGSRLTVL.

J is TRBJ1-1 and V is TRBV9, with unresolved D. V lost 4 bases and J 2 bases, leaving 15 bases between the germline ends. The CDR3 spans 15 residues. Germline V gene lookup returns CDR1 SGDLS and CDR2 YYNGEE. Here the CDR3 DNA reads TGTGCCAGCAGCTTTTTAGGAGGGAGAAACACTGAAGCTTTCTTT. Its protein is CASSFLGGRNTEAFF. Supplemented by reference TRBV9 and TRBJ1-1, the full variable domain reads DSGVTQTPKHLITATGQRVTLRCSPRSGDLSVYWYQQSLDQGLQFLIQYYNGEERAKGNILERFSAQQFPDLHSELNLSSLELGDSALYFCASSFLGGRNTEAFFGQGTRLTVV.

This rearrangement joins TRBV7-2 to TRBJ2-1, with unresolved D. Deletions cut 5 bases from V and 2 bases from J, with 10 bases between. This CDR3 has 14 amino acids. Per the germline V gene, CDR1 is SGHTA and CDR2 is FQGNSA. This CDR3 is CASSPALAYNEQFF. Here the CDR3 DNA reads TGTGCCAGCAGCCCAGCGTTAGCCTACAATGAGCAGTTCTTC.

The genes are TRBV27 and TRBJ1-1; D is possibly TRBD1 (5 bases). Per the germline V gene, CDR1 is MNHEY and CDR2 is SMNVEV (reference sequence). Trimming removed 3 bases at V and 2 bases at J, with 10 bases between. This CDR3 has 14 amino acids. The CDR3 loop is CASSFRQLNTEAFF. DNA for the CDR3: TGTGCCAGCAGTTTTAGACAGTTAAACACTGAAGCTTTCTTT.